The entry that follows covers one TCR beta chain sequence. Its antigen remains undetermined. Base-call qualities are not available, and no considerably larger clone is one nucleotide away. This record belongs to a study of post-analysis software for immune sequencing data (dated by TCRdb to the mid-2010s). Context from the whole study: The recorded disease courses included relapsing-remitting, secondary progressive and progressive-relapsing multiple sclerosis, and some patients had no subtype annotation. A subset of samples was prepared in parallel using single-end sample barcoding, then pooled and co-amplified after Illumina adapter ligation. The multiple sclerosis patient repertoires were compared with approximately 11 previously published healthy control repertoires from donors aged about 6 to 26 years. Points the paper makes about the study in general: Patients showed significantly higher frequencies than controls for several TRBV segments, among them TRBV5-6, TRBV5-1 and TRBV20-1. When samples were clustered directly using the F measure, samples prepared in the same batch co-clustered strongly, which prompted a batch-effect correction. The control group was slightly older than the multiple sclerosis patient group. Significantly lower normalized Chao1 diversity was found in multiple sclerosis patients than in controls, suggesting substantial peripheral T-cell clonal expansion.

The method was PCR. These reads were obtained on an Illumina HiSeq 2500. Unique molecular identifiers were incorporated into TCR beta cDNA libraries to reduce PCR and sequencing biases. Roughly 0.5 million cDNA molecules were obtained per 1 to 10 million input T cells, so each molecule approximated one T cell. The patient libraries were prepared and sequenced using the same protocol as the earlier healthy control dataset. Samples belonging to the same batch were prepared together, multiplexed and sequenced on a shared HiSeq lane. In the source study's methods: Raw barcoded reads were processed with MIGEC, and single-read molecular identifier groups were discarded before consensus assembly and CDR3 extraction. Clonotype tables were post-analysed with VDJtools, and diversity was normalized by down-sampling all datasets to the smallest sample size. Repertoire overlap clustering matched CDR3 amino acid but not nucleotide sequences to correct batch-related cross-sample contamination. TCRdb handled the public reads itself, with Q25 trimming in fastp and clone calling in MiXCR, and kept productive beta chains. A single entry per CDR3 protein holds the most common genes and DNA from its merged rows. These V and J calls are TCRdb output, not the study's own analysis. Present in this sample are around 770,000 distinct CDR3 sequences, about 45% of which were seen just once. The ten largest make up roughly 5.2% of the sample.

CDR3 length: 11 amino acids, cysteine to phenylalanine. Only the CDR3 DNA is retained, 33 bases long and in frame from the first base. CDR1 SGHRS and CDR2 YFSETQ were looked up in the germline V gene. The trim is 4 bases for V and 8 bases for J, with a gap of 7 bases between the germline ends. To demonstrate the VDJtools post-analysis software, the study profiled TCR beta repertoires from the peripheral blood of around 13 young patients with multiple sclerosis. The multiple sclerosis patients were children and adolescents ranging in age from about 6 to 17 years. The chain couples TRBV5-1 to TRBJ2-1, with the D gene too uncertain to name. This sequence originates from a girl aged 10 to 17 with multiple sclerosis. The sample taken for sequencing was blood. CDR3 protein: CASSIRHEQFF. The DNA reads as follows: TGCGCCAGCAGCATCCGTCATGAGCAGTTCTTC.